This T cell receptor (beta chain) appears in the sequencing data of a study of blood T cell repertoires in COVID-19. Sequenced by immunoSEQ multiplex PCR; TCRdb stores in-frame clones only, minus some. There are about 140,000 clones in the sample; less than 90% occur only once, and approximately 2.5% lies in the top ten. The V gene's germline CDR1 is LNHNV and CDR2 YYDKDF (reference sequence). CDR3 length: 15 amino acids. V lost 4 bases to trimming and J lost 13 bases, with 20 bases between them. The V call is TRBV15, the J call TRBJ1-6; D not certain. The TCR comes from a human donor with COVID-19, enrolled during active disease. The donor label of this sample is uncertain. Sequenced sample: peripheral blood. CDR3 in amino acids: CATSISREGRSPLHF. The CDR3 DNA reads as TGTGCCACCAGCATATCAAGGGAGGGTCGGTCCCCCCTCCACTTT.